The 25 T cell receptor beta chains in this list originate from one sample, sequenced in a study of cytomegalovirus exposure and HLA in healthy donors. Both 60 Vbeta primers and 13 Jbeta primers went into the PCR. The table came from immunoSEQ multiplex PCR; TCRdb's copy has only in-frame clones and leaves some out. The sample lists under 70,000 clones; roughly 74% were seen once. Material for sequencing was PBMCs. The receptor source for this set is a man aged 35 to 55 in good health and CMV-seropositive.

In regard to this clone: Other DNA sequences within the sample encode an identical CDR3. The rearrangement links TRBV5-6 to TRBJ1-1; 9 bases fit TRBD1. The germline CDR1 and CDR2 sequences are SGHDT and YYEEEE. V was pared by 4 bases and J by 1 base, with 2 bases of the junction left unmatched. The CDR3 totals 14 residues. The CDR3 nucleotides are TGTGCCAGCAGCCGGGACAGGGCGAACACTGAAGCTTTCTTT. The encoded protein is CASSRDRANTEAFF.

The rearrangement uses TRBV2 and TRBJ1-5; the match to TRBD1 covers 11 bases. With V trimmed by 11 bases and J by 6 bases, 12 bases remained unmatched. Germline-derived CDR1 and CDR2 are SNHLY and FYNNEI. The CDR3 consists of 15 residues. CDR3 DNA: TGTGCCTCCCGAAGGGGACAGGGGGAGGGTCAGCCCCAGCATTTT. As protein: CASRRGQGEGQPQHF.

This clone turned up a few times. The rearrangement joins TRBV18 to TRBJ1-2, with TRBD1 matching over 10 bases. The junction had 9 bases not matched to a gene; V was cut back by 8 bases and J by 3 bases. Germline V CDR1 and CDR2: KGHSH, LQKENI. This CDR3 has 15 amino acids. The CDR3 region has the DNA TGTGCCAGCACCGGGACAGGGGCTTTGGACTATGGCTACACCTTC. This translates into CASTGTGALDYGYTF.

V usage is TRBV19 and J usage is TRBJ2-2, with D perhaps matching TRBD1 (6 bases). This CDR3 contains 14 residues. The V end was cut by 10 bases, the J end by 6 bases, with 18 bases between. CDR1 and CDR2 from the germline V gene are LNHDA and SQIVND (reference sequence). CDR3 DNA: TGTGCCACTTCAGGCACAGGGTACGCCGGGGAGCTGTTTTTT. Its translation is CATSGTGYAGELFF.

The rearrangement uses TRBV4-1 and TRBJ1-4; 8 bases agree with TRBD1. The germline gives CDR1 MGHRA, CDR2 YSYEKL. The ends lost 4 bases at V and 14 bases at J; junction bases unmatched: 12. This CDR3 region has 14 residues. The CDR3 here is CASSPPDRVVELFF. In DNA, the CDR3 is TGCGCCAGCAGCCCTCCGGACAGGGTCGTTGAGCTGTTTTTT.

The V call is TRBV9, the J call TRBJ1-3, with 8 bases lining up with TRBD1. The germline V gene has CDR1 SGDLS and CDR2 YYNGEE. The CDR3 runs 15 residues. The V and J ends lost 5 bases and 2 bases, in that order; junction bases with no gene match: 6. The CDR3 reads CASRRGQGTGNTIYF. CDR3 nucleotides: TGTGCCAGCAGAAGAGGACAGGGTACTGGAAACACCATATATTTT.

This clone was seen only a few times. The chain uses TRBV6-1 and TRBJ1-6; tentative D call: TRBD1 (5 bases). There are 13 residues in the CDR3. Trimming removed 6 bases at V and 9 bases at J, with 12 bases between. Germline-derived CDR1 and CDR2 are MNHNS and SASEGT. In DNA, the CDR3 is TGTGCCAGCAGAGGTGACAGCTTTTCACCCCTCCACTTT. The encoded protein is CASRGDSFSPLHF.

V is TRBV5-1 and J is TRBJ2-3, with D perhaps TRBD2 (6 bases). The V gene lost 4 bases and the J gene lost 2 bases, with 14 bases spanning the gap. The germline gives CDR1 SGHRS, CDR2 YFSETQ. CDR3 length: 15 residues. The CDR3 region is CASSPVGGSTDTQYF. The CDR3 DNA is TGCGCCAGCAGCCCCGTGGGGGGTTCCACAGATACGCAGTATTTT.

The chain joins TRBV5-4 to TRBJ1-2; unclear D gene. Trimming took off 2 bases at V and 8 bases at J, with 7 bases between the two ends. The CDR3 spans 11 residues. Germline CDR1 is SGHNT and CDR2 is YYREEE (reference sequence). CDR3: CASSFGIGYTF. CDR3 DNA sequence: TGTGCCAGCAGCTTCGGTATCGGCTACACCTTC.

V gene TRBV10-2 combines with J gene TRBJ2-7, with 7 bases lining up with TRBD1. The CDR3 is made up of 14 amino acids. J lost 3 bases, V lost 6 bases, and 8 bases had no gene match. Germline V gene lookup returns CDR1 WSHSY and CDR2 SAAADI. CDR3 DNA: TGCGCCAGCAGGACGAGCAGGGGGATCTACGAGCAGTACGTC. This translates into CASRTSRGIYEQYV.

V is TRBV19 and J is TRBJ1-5, with TRBD1 identical over 10 bases. Germline assignment: CDR1 LNHDA and CDR2 SQIVND (reference sequence). Trimming at V came to 5 bases and at J to 6 bases, leaving 4 bases not matched to a gene. The CDR3 is 14 residues long. The CDR3: CASSLWTGGQPQHF. As DNA, the CDR3 is TGTGCCAGTAGTCTTTGGACAGGGGGTCAGCCCCAGCATTTT.

The rearrangement links TRBV19 to TRBJ2-1; TRBD2 matches at 8 bases. Trimming at V came to 3 bases and at J to 8 bases, leaving 3 bases not matched to a gene. This CDR3 spans 13 amino acids. Germline loops: CDR1 LNHDA, CDR2 SQIVND (reference sequence). CDR3: CASSIQTSDEQFF. In nucleotides, the CDR3 is TGTGCCAGTAGTATCCAGACTAGCGATGAGCAGTTCTTC.

V and J are TRBV9 and TRBJ2-1; 8 bases map to TRBD2. The germline CDR1 and CDR2 sequences are SGDLS and YYNGEE. Trimming removed 3 bases from V and 0 bases from J; junction bases left unmatched: 2. The CDR3 runs 15 residues. The CDR3 sequence: CASSEAGGSYNEQFF. The CDR3 coding sequence is TGTGCCAGCAGCGAGGCGGGGGGCTCCTACAATGAGCAGTTCTTC.

This clone appeared a few times. This sequence joins TRBV29-1 and TRBJ1-1, with 9 positions matching TRBD1. The CDR3 covers 15 residues. Germline lookup yields CDR1 SQVTM and CDR2 ANQGSEA. Germline trimming cut 4 bases from V and 0 bases from J; bases unmatched to any gene: 6. The CDR3 nucleotides read TGCAGCGTTGCCGACAGGGGGTCCATGAACACTGAAGCTTTCTTT. This sequence encodes CSVADRGSMNTEAFF. The whole variable domain, filled in from reference TRBV29-1 and TRBJ1-1, reads SAVISQKPSRDICQRGTSLTIQCQVDSQVTMMFWYRQQPGQSLTLIATANQGSEATYESGFVIDKFPISRPNLTFSTLTVSNMSPEDSSIYLCSVADRGSMNTEAFFGQGTRLTVV.

The chain recombines TRBV19 with TRBJ2-1; 7 bases map to TRBD1. V lost 6 bases to trimming and J lost 0 bases; unmatched junction nucleotides: 5. CDR3 length: 15 residues. Germline V lookup: CDR1 LNHDA, CDR2 SQIVND (reference sequence). The CDR3: CASRDRLVSYNEQFF. CDR3 DNA sequence: TGTGCCAGTAGGGACAGGCTCGTCTCCTACAATGAGCAGTTCTTC. Full variable domain (missing parts from reference TRBV19 and TRBJ2-1): DGGITQSPKYLFRKEGQNVTLSCEQNLNHDAMYWYRQDPGQGLRLIYYSQIVNDFQKGDIAEGYSVSREKKESFPLTVTSAQKNPTAFYLCASRDRLVSYNEQFFGPGTRLTVL.

This chain uses TRBV29-1 with TRBJ2-2; 15 nucleotides line up with TRBD2. CDR1 and CDR2 from the germline V gene are SQVTM and ANQGSEA. There are 17 residues in the CDR3. J was trimmed by 1 base and V by 6 bases; bases with no gene match: 6. The CDR3 bases are TGCAGCGTCGTGGGGACTAGCGGGGGGAAGAACACCGGGGAGCTGTTTTTT. Amino acids: CSVVGTSGGKNTGELFF.

The V and J genes are TRBV6-1 and TRBJ1-4; 8 bases line up with TRBD1. J gave up 7 bases and V 2 bases, and 9 bases lay outside the gene matches. Germline lookup yields CDR1 MNHNS and CDR2 SASEGT. CDR3 length: 16 amino acids. DNA of the CDR3: TGTGCCAGCAGTGAACCAACAGGGGGAGCTGGTGAAAAACTGTTTTTT. This sequence encodes CASSEPTGGAGEKLFF.

The chain links TRBV6-5 to TRBJ1-6, with 7 bases that match TRBD1. The CDR3 sequence is 14 residues long. The junction had 4 bases not matched to a gene; V was cut back by 6 bases and J by 5 bases. Germline-derived CDR1 and CDR2 are MNHEY and SVGAGI. CDR3 bases: TGTGCCAGCAGATACGACAGGGATAATTCACCCCTCCACTTT. It is translated as CASRYDRDNSPLHF.

The genes are TRBV5-1 and TRBJ1-2; weak D call: TRBD1 (5 bases). Germline CDR1 is SGHRS and CDR2 is YFSETQ. Trimming stripped 4 bases from V and 5 bases from J, with 15 bases between. CDR3 length: 14 residues. DNA of the CDR3: TGCGCCAGCAGCGTGGGGGAGGGCCCGTATGGCTACACCTTC. Protein: CASSVGEGPYGYTF.

The CDR3 DNA follows: TGTGCCAGCAGCTTAATGGGGAGCTCTGGAAACACCATATATTTT. Protein sequence: CASSLMGSSGNTIYF. The chain employs TRBV7-3 and TRBJ1-3; D uncertain. The germline V gene has CDR1 SGHTA and CDR2 FQGTGA. Trimming took off 1 base at V and 0 bases at J, with 7 bases between the two ends. The CDR3 runs to 15 residues.

The chain joins TRBV5-4 to TRBJ1-1; 7 nucleotides agree with TRBD1. The CDR3 is 13 residues long. The germline V gene has CDR1 SGHNT and CDR2 YYREEE (reference sequence). The junction had 4 bases not matched to a gene; V was cut back by 7 bases and J by 1 base. The CDR3 coding sequence is TGTGCCAGCGGAGGGACAGCGAACACTGAAGCTTTCTTT. This encodes CASGGTANTEAFF.

This chain connects TRBV4-1 to TRBJ2-1; TRBD1 might be the D (5 bases). V lost 5 bases, J lost 8 bases, and 13 bases lay in between. Germline lookup yields CDR1 MGHRA and CDR2 YSYEKL. The CDR3 length is 13 residues. CDR3 DNA: TGCGCCAGCAGCTACAGGTCCGGGTATGAGCAGTTCTTC. Amino acid sequence: CASSYRSGYEQFF.

This chain links TRBV6-5 with TRBJ2-7; the match to TRBD2 covers 13 bases. The CDR3 is 14 amino acids. Per germline, CDR1 MNHEY and CDR2 SVGAGI. V lost 10 bases, J lost 2 bases, and 5 bases stayed unmatched. The CDR3 spells CATFTSGGAYEQYF. Written as DNA, the CDR3 is TGTGCCACATTCACTAGCGGGGGGGCCTACGAGCAGTACTTC.

This clone was seen once. The chain couples TRBV19 to TRBJ1-1; TRBD1 agrees at 9 bases. Germline trimming cut 5 bases from V and 4 bases from J; bases unmatched to any gene: 5. This CDR3 spans 14 amino acids. The germline V gene has CDR1 LNHDA and CDR2 SQIVND (reference sequence). DNA for the CDR3: TGTGCCAGTAGTGGGGGACAGGGCCTCACTGAAGCTTTCTTT. It encodes CASSGGQGLTEAFF.

The chain joins TRBV28 to TRBJ1-6; 8 nucleotides line up with TRBD1. CDR3 length: 13 amino acids. Germline lookup yields CDR1 MDHEN and CDR2 SYDVKM. The ends lost 11 bases at V and 7 bases at J; junction bases unmatched: 7. In nucleotides, the CDR3 is TGTGCCTGGCAGGGGGCGGCCAATTCACCCCTCCACTTT. It codes for CAWQGAANSPLHF.